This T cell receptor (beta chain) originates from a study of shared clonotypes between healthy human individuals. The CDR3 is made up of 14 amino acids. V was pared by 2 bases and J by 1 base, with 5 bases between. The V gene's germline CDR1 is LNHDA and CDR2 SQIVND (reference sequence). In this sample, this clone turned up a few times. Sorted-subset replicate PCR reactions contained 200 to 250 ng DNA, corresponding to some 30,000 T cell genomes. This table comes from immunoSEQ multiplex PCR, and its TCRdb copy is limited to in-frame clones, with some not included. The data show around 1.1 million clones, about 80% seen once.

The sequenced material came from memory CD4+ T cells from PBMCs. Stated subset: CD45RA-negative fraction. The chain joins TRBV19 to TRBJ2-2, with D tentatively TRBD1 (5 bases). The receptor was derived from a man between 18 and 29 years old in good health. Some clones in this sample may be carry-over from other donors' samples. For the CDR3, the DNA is TGTGCCAGTAGTATACAGGGGAACACCGGGGAGCTGTTTTTT. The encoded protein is CASSIQGNTGELFF.